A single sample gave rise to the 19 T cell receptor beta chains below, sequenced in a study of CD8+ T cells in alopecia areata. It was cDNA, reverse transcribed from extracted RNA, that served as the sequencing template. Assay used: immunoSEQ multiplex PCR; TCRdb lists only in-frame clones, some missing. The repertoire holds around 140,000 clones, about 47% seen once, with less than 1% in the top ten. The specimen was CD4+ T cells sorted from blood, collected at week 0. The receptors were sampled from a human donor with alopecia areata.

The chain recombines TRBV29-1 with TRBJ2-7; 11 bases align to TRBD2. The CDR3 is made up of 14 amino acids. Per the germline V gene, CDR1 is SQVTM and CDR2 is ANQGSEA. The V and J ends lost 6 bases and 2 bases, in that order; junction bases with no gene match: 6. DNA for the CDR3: TGCAGCGTAGAGGGGACTAGCGGCACCTACGAGCAGTACTTC. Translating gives CSVEGTSGTYEQYF.

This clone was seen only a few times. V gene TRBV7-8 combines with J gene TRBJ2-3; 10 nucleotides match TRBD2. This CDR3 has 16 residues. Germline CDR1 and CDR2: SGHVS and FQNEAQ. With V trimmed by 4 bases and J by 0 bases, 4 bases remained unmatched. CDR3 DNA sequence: TGTGCCAGCAGCTACACGACTAGCGGGAGCACAGATACGCAGTATTTT. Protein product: CASSYTTSGSTDTQYF.

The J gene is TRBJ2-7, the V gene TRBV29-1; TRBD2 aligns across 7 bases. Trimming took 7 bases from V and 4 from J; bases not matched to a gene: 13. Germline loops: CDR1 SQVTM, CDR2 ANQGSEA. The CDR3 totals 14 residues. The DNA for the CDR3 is TGCAGCGGTGGATTCGCGGGAGAGGGGTACGAGCAGTACTTC. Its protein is CSGGFAGEGYEQYF.

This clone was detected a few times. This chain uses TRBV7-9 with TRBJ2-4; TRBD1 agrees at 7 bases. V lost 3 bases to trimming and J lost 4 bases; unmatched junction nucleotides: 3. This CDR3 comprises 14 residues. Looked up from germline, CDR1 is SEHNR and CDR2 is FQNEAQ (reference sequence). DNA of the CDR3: TGTGCCAGCAGCTTCGGGACAGCGAAAAACATTCAGTACTTC. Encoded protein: CASSFGTAKNIQYF.

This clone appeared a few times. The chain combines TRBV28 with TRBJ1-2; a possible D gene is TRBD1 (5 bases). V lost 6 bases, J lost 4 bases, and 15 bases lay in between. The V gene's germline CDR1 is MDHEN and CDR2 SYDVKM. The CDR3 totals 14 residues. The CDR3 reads CASRTSDRSYGYTF. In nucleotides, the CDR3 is TGTGCCAGCAGGACATCAGACAGAAGCTATGGCTACACCTTC.

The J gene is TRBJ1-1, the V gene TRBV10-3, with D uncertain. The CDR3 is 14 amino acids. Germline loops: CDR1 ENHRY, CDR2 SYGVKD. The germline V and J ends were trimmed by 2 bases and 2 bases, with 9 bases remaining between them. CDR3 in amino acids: CAISERQSNTEAFF. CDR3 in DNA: TGTGCCATCAGTGAGCGGCAGAGCAACACTGAAGCTTTCTTT.

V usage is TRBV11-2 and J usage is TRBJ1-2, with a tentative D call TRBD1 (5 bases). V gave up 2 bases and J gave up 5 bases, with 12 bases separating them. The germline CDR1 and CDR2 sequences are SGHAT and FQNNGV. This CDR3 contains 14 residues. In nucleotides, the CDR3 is TGTGCCAGCAGCTTAATGACAGCGGGGTATGGCTACACCTTC. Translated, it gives CASSLMTAGYGYTF.

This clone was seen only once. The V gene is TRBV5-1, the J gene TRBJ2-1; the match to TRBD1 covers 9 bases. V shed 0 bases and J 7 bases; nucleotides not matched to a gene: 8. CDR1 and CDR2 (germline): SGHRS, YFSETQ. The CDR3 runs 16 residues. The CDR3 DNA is TGCGCCAGCAGCTTGGCCAGAGGACAGGGGCTTAATGAGCAGTTCTTC. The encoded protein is CASSLARGQGLNEQFF.

Here the CDR3 reads CASSQHTGGEQYF. The CDR3 DNA reads TGCGCCAGCAGCCAACACACAGGGGGCGAGCAGTACTTC. The chain uses TRBV4-1 and TRBJ2-7; 8 bases are a match to TRBD1. Trimming took 2 bases from V and 6 from J; bases not matched to a gene: 3. Germline loops: CDR1 MGHRA, CDR2 YSYEKL. This CDR3 comprises 13 residues.

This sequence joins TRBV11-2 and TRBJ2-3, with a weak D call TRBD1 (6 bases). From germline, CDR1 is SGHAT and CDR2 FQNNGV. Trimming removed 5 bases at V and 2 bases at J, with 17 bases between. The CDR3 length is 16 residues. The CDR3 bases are TGTGCCAGCAGCCCAACCATTCAGGGGCCCACAGATACGCAGTATTTT. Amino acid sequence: CASSPTIQGPTDTQYF.

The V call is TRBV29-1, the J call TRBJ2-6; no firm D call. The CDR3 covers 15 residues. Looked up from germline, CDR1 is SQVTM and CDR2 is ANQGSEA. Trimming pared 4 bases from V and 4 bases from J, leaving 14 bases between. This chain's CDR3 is CSVGGVAAGANVLTF. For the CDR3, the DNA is TGCAGCGTTGGCGGCGTCGCAGCCGGGGCCAACGTCCTGACTTTC. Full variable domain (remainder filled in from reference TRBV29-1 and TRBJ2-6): SAVISQKPSRDICQRGTSLTIQCQVDSQVTMMFWYRQQPGQSLTLIATANQGSEATYESGFVIDKFPISRPNLTFSTLTVSNMSPEDSSIYLCSVGGVAAGANVLTFGAGSRLTVL.

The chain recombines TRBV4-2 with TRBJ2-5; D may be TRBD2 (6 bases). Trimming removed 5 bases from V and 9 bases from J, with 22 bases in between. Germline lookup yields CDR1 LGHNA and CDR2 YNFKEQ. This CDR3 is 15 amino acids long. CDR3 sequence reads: CASSNIGAGGDSQYF. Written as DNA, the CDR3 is TGTGCCAGCAGCAACATTGGAGCCGGAGGGGACTCCCAGTACTTC.

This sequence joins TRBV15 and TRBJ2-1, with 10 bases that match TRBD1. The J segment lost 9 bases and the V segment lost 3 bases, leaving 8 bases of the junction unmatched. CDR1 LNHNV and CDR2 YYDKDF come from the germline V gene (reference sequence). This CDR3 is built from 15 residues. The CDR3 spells CATSRRGTGEVEQFF. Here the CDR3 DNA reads TGTGCCACCAGCAGGAGAGGGACAGGGGAGGTTGAGCAGTTCTTC.

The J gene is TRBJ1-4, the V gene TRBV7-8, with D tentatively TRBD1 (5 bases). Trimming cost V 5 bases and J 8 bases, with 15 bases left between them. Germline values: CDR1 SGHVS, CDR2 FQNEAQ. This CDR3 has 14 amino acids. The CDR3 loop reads CASSLNSPGEKLFF. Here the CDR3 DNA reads TGTGCCAGCAGCCTAAACTCACCAGGGGAAAAACTGTTTTTT.

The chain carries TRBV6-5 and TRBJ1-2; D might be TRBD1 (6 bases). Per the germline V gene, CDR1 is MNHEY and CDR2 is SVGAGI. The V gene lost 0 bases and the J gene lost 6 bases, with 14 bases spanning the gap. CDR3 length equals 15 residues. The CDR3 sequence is CASSYSGGRGNGYTF. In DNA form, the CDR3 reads TGTGCCAGCAGTTACTCGGGGGGGCGCGGTAATGGCTACACCTTC.

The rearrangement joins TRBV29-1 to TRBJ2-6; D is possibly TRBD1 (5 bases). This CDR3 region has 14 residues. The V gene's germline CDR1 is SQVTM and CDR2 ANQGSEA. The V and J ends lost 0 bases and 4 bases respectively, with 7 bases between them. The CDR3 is CSVEERTGANVLTF. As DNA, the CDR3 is TGCAGCGTTGAAGAACGGACAGGGGCCAACGTCCTGACTTTC.

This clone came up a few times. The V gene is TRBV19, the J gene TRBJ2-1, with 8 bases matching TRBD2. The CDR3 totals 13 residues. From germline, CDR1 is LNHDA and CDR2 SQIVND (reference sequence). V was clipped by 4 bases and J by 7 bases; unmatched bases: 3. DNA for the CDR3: TGTGCCAGTAGTAGCGGGAGGATAAATGAGCAGTTCTTC. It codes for CASSSGRINEQFF.

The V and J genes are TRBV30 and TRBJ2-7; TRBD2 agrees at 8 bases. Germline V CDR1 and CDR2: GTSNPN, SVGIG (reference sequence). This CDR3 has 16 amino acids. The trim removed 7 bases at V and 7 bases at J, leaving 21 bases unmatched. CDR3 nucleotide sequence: TGTGCCTCGCAATCTGATTACAGCGGGAGTTTAAGGGAGCAGTACTTC. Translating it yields CASQSDYSGSLREQYF.

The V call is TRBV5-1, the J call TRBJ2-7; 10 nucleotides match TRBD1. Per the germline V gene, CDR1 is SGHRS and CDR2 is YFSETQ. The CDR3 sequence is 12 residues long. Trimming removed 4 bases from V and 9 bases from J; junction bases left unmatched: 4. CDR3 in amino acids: CASSPDRGMQYF. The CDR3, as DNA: TGCGCCAGCAGCCCGGACAGGGGGATGCAGTACTTC.